This T cell receptor (beta chain) was sequenced during a study of cytomegalovirus exposure and HLA in healthy donors. Across the whole study: In a previous analysis, 120 million or so unique TCR beta sequences were found from some 180 million T cells. Study-level points and caveats: Some TCR beta chains (roughly 160 of them) were listed as cytomegalovirus-associated. In a later analysis, TCR beta V- and J-gene trimming showed a link to a missense DCLRE1C variant. As a later analysis revealed, the rate of TCR association differed by HLA locus, with DRB1 most and HLA-C fewest.

Trimming cost V 5 bases and J 5 bases, with 16 bases left between them. This CDR3 region has 15 residues. CDR1 is MDHEN, CDR2 SYDVKM, per germline. PCR employed 60 Vbeta and 13 Jbeta primers. Generated by immunoSEQ multiplex PCR, the TCRdb table keeps only in-frame clones and is missing some. The sample holds roughly 100,000 clones; more than 60% are singletons and the top ten take roughly 5.7%. Turning to this clone: Antigen unknown.

Sequenced input: PBMCs. The rearrangement uses TRBV28 and TRBJ2-1, with D unclear. The receptor was isolated from a male donor in good health and CMV-seronegative. CDR3 residues: CASSTPVTPDNEQFF. The CDR3 DNA reads as TGTGCCAGCAGTACCCCGGTGACACCAGACAATGAGCAGTTCTTC.